This TCR beta chain comes out of a study of early T cells in non-severe SARS-CoV-2 infection. This CDR3 is 12 amino acids long. Trimming took 6 bases from V and 8 from J, leaving 11 bases between them. TCRdb used MiXCR to reprocess the 5' RACE reads, holding one entry per CDR3 protein. The repertoire holds 100,000 or so distinct CDR3 sequences, with roughly 15% as singletons. Sequencing used whole blood, obtained at baseline. The chain links TRBV12-3 or TRBV12-4 to TRBJ2-1; a weak D match, TRBD2 (5 bases). The clonotype was recovered from an adult who was a healthcare worker with PCR-confirmed SARS-CoV-2 infection or an uninfected control (not recorded which). CDR3 nucleotide sequence: TGTGCCAGCAGACCATCTAGCCATGAGCAGTTCTTC. Residues: CASRPSSHEQFF.